Shown below are 15 T cell receptor beta chains from a single sample sequenced in a study of blood T cell repertoires in COVID-19 (dated by TCRdb to 2020 to 2022). Libraries were built with the immunoSEQ multiplex PCR assay. TCRdb took this table from immuneACCESS and kept in-frame rearrangements with V and J called. Such tables lack part of the clones; where checked against another copy, unresolved V genes explain under half of the gap, and the rest is unexplained. This sample gives under 200,000 clones in total; about 85% of them show up just once. 2.1% of the sample is taken by the ten largest. The sample taken for sequencing was peripheral blood. Receptors originate from a man aged 65-85 years with active or convalescent COVID-19.

The V gene is TRBV27, the J gene TRBJ2-2; no definite D call. The length of the CDR3 is 14 residues. The V end lost 6 bases, the J end lost 6 bases, and 14 bases lay between the germline ends. The V gene's germline CDR1 is MNHEY and CDR2 SMNVEV (reference sequence). The CDR3 nucleotides read TGTGCCAGCAGGGCATCCCAGGTTCCCGGGGAGCTGTTTTTT. This translates into CASRASQVPGELFF.

The rearrangement uses TRBV5-1 and TRBJ2-2; D not resolved. Per the germline V gene, CDR1 is SGHRS and CDR2 is YFSETQ. CDR3 length equals 13 residues. The V end was cut by 4 bases, the J end by 0 bases, with 4 bases between. CDR3 in DNA: TGCGCCAGCAGCATCGCGAACACCGGGGAGCTGTTTTTT. This encodes CASSIANTGELFF.

This clone was seen a handful of times. The chain is built from TRBV10-3 and TRBJ2-1; 8 bases fit TRBD2. Germline V gives CDR1 ENHRY, CDR2 SYGVKD. Trimming cost V 2 bases and J 0 bases; bases outside gene matches: 0. The CDR3 covers 15 residues. This chain's CDR3 is CAISESGSSYNEQFF. CDR3 nucleotides: TGTGCCATCAGTGAGAGCGGGAGCTCCTACAATGAGCAGTTCTTC.

This clone was observed a handful of times. The rearrangement links TRBV9 to TRBJ2-5, with 12 bases aligning to TRBD2. The germline V gene has CDR1 SGDLS and CDR2 YYNGEE. J gave up 5 bases and V 4 bases, and 9 bases lay outside the gene matches. This CDR3 spans 16 amino acids. In DNA form, the CDR3 reads TGTGCCAGCAGCCCTGGACTAGCGGGGAACGGGGAGACCCAGTACTTC. Amino acids: CASSPGLAGNGETQYF.

The chain combines TRBV10-3 with TRBJ1-1; 9 bases map to TRBD1. The CDR3 extends over 14 amino acids. The germline V gene encodes CDR1 ENHRY and CDR2 SYGVKD. V trimming: 6 bases; J trimming: 1 base; junction bases outside the gene matches: 3. CDR3 sequence reads: CAISGTGKNTEAFF. DNA of the CDR3: TGTGCCATCAGCGGGACAGGGAAGAACACTGAAGCTTTCTTT.

The chain uses TRBV5-4 and TRBJ1-4; no clear D gene. Germline loops: CDR1 SGHNT, CDR2 YYREEE (reference sequence). This CDR3 contains 14 residues. V was clipped by 2 bases and J by 8 bases, with 13 bases between them. The CDR3 DNA reads TGTGCCAGCAGCTTATACGAGGGCAACGAAAAACTGTTTTTT. This sequence encodes CASSLYEGNEKLFF.

This clone was counted between two and nine times. The CDR3 sequence: CASSTSGTGLNIQYF. The CDR3 region has the DNA TGTGCCAGCAGCACCTCCGGGACAGGGCTAAACATTCAGTACTTC. The chain employs TRBV9 and TRBJ2-4, with 9 bases fitting TRBD1. The CDR3 consists of 15 residues. Germline CDR1 SGDLS, CDR2 YYNGEE. With 4 bases clipped from V and 6 bases from J, the junction kept 8 bases outside the gene matches.

The CDR3 region is CASSPGQIQGNQPQHF. The CDR3 DNA reads TGTGCCAGCAGCCCAGGACAAATACAGGGCAATCAGCCCCAGCATTTT. The chain couples TRBV7-9 to TRBJ1-5, with D possibly matching TRBD1 (5 bases). CDR1 and CDR2 from the germline V gene are SEHNR and FQNEAQ (reference sequence). V was clipped by 5 bases and J by 2 bases, with 16 bases between them. The CDR3 contains 16 residues.

The gene calls are TRBV5-4 and TRBJ1-2; 9 bases fit TRBD1. The CDR3 spans 14 residues. Germline trimming cut 3 bases from V and 4 bases from J; bases unmatched to any gene: 4. Per the germline V gene, CDR1 is SGHNT and CDR2 is YYREEE (reference sequence). The CDR3 loop reads CASSSPGQGYGYTF. Here the CDR3 DNA reads TGTGCCAGCAGCTCCCCGGGACAGGGCTATGGCTACACCTTC.

The CDR3 DNA reads TGCAGTGCTGGTGGACAGGGAAACTATGGCTACACCTTC. Encoded protein: CSAGGQGNYGYTF. The chain is built from TRBV20-1 and TRBJ1-2; 8 bases are a match to TRBD1. Germline assignment: CDR1 DFQATT and CDR2 SNEGSKA (reference sequence). The CDR3 totals 13 residues. V was pared by 5 bases and J by 2 bases, with 4 bases of the junction left unmatched.

The chain employs TRBV28 and TRBJ1-1; 8 nucleotides match TRBD1. The germline gives CDR1 MDHEN, CDR2 SYDVKM. CDR3 length: 17 amino acids. V lost 4 bases to trimming and J lost 4 bases; unmatched junction nucleotides: 14. The CDR3 region has the DNA TGTGCCAGCAGTTCACCTCCGGGACAGGCGAGGGTCACTGAAGCTTTCTTT. Protein product: CASSSPPGQARVTEAFF.

The V gene is TRBV5-8, the J gene TRBJ1-1; D unresolved. V was trimmed by 2 bases and J by 1 base, leaving 9 bases between them. The CDR3 length is 14 residues. Germline values: CDR1 SGHTS, CDR2 YDEGEE. The CDR3 DNA reads TGTGCCAGCAGCTTTCGGGGTGGGAACACTGAAGCTTTCTTT. Translation gives CASSFRGGNTEAFF. The full variable domain, with the rest looked up from reference TRBV5-8 and TRBJ1-1, is EAGVTQSPTHLIKTRGQQATLRCSPISGHTSVYWYQQALGLGLQFLLWYDEGEERNRGNFPPRFSGRQFPNYSSELNVNALELEDSALYLCASSFRGGNTEAFFGQGTRLTVV.

The V and J genes are TRBV5-1 and TRBJ2-7, with TRBD1 as a possible D gene (6 bases). CDR3 length equals 14 residues. The germline CDR1 and CDR2 sequences are SGHRS and YFSETQ. Deletions cut 0 bases from V and 4 bases from J, with 11 bases between. The CDR3 sequence is CASSLGYRDYEQYF. CDR3 nucleotides: TGCGCCAGCAGCTTGGGTTACAGGGATTACGAGCAGTACTTC.

The table lists this clone with a few counts. The gene calls are TRBV6-5 and TRBJ1-2, with D perhaps matching TRBD1 (6 bases). V was cut by 5 bases and J by 3 bases, with 16 bases left in between. Germline values: CDR1 MNHEY, CDR2 SVGAGI. This CDR3 contains 15 residues. CDR3 region: CASSPQGGIDYGYTF. The CDR3 DNA follows: TGTGCCAGCAGTCCCCAAGGGGGTATCGACTATGGCTACACCTTC.

This clone was counted a single time. The chain links TRBV10-2 to TRBJ2-1; D call uncertain. The CDR3 is 14 residues long. V lost 2 bases to trimming and J lost 8 bases, with 13 bases between them. Germline V gives CDR1 WSHSY, CDR2 SAAADI. CDR3 in DNA: TGCGCCAGCAGTGAGAAAGTGGGTCGGGATGAGCAGTTCTTC. Its translation is CASSEKVGRDEQFF.